This TCR beta chain comes out of a study of Ad26.COV2.S vaccination and SARS-CoV-2 variants. At the level of the study: Of the COV1001 trial arms, the Ad26.COV2.S arm included the donor. Findings and caveats of the study: Vaccinated and placebo-treated recipients had similar non-spike TCR breadth.

Treatment described: 19 received Ad26.COV2.S at low or high dose, single or two shots; roughly five received placebo; per-sample allocation not given. Sampling occurred on day 63 after the first vaccine or placebo injection. The CDR3 contains 17 residues. V was clipped by 8 bases and J by 3 bases, with 23 bases between them. Germline loops: CDR1 LNHDA, CDR2 SQIVND (reference sequence). Produced via immunoSEQ multiplex PCR; TCRdb's table is partial and in-frame only. The sample includes fewer than 400,000 clones, roughly 80% seen only once; the top ten take 2% to 2.5%. About this clone itself: The target antigen is unknown.

The sequence came from a person aged 18-60 years who received the Ad26.COV2.S COVID-19 vaccine or a placebo. V usage is TRBV19 and J usage is TRBJ1-5; TRBD1 is a possible D gene (5 bases). The sequenced sample was peripheral blood, obtained in a trial of Ad26.COV2.S vaccine versus placebo. CDR3 amino acids: CASHYAGTPPFNQPQHF. CDR3 sequence (DNA): TGTGCCAGTCACTACGCTGGGACTCCCCCCTTCAATCAGCCCCAGCATTTT.